This T cell receptor (beta chain) was retrieved from a study of blood T cell repertoires in COVID-19 (dated by TCRdb to about 2020). In terms of the full investigation: Collaborator samples came from the United States, Italy and Spain and covered acute and convalescent phases of COVID-19. The material from the prospective study consisted of cDNA or gDNA derived from T cells, B-cell-depleted T cells, or PBMCs. Deeply sampled blood TCRbeta repertoires from subjects exposed to, actively infected with, or recovered from COVID-19 were included in the dataset. Samples came from the ongoing ImmuneRACE study (first 160 participants) plus 1,254 subjects from 6 global collaborators. Sample metadata almost always included a de-identified subject ID, COVID-19 status, age in years and sex. Where HLA class I and class II types were available, the types were taken from metadata supplied by the sample provider, not from assay-based typing. A freely available public database, intended as a resource for researchers studying the immune response to SARS-CoV-2, is where the repertoires were released. Points the paper makes about the study in general: How much clinical and demographic metadata was included differed by source and by participant, and the metadata was provided uncurated.

Whole blood was collected in K2EDTA tubes by collaborating institutions according to the institutions' own protocols. For TCRbeta analysis, collaborators shipped samples as frozen whole blood, isolated PBMCs, or DNA extracted from either of those sample types. The immunoSEQ Assay, a bias-controlled multiplex PCR, was used to amplify TCRbeta CDR3 regions from genomic DNA. Per the original workflow: The number of nucleated cells in each sample was estimated from the amplification of reference gene primers within the assay. To quantify the absolute abundance of each unique TCRbeta CDR3 rearrangement, sequence reads were collapsed and filtered. For each sample, productive Simpson clonality was calculated as the square root of Simpson's diversity index across productive rearrangements. TCRdb took this table from immuneACCESS and kept in-frame rearrangements with V and J called. Such tables lack part of the clones; where checked against another copy, unresolved V genes explain under half of the gap, and the rest is unexplained. Clone size and V and J calls were adopted from that table, with D and trimming inferred from the DNA. The sample table contains approximately 210,000 clones; only one count was recorded for about 90% of them. The ten largest clones add up to around 1.6% of the sample.

On this clone: Its specific antigen is unknown. No much larger clone is present one base from it, and per-base qualities are unavailable.

Trimming takes 3 bases off V and 4 bases off J; junction bases not matched to a gene: 11. As encoded in the germline V gene (reference sequence), CDR1 is MNHEY while CDR2 is SMNVEV. The CDR3 runs 17 residues from the cysteine to the phenylalanine. The kept DNA is CDR3 alone, 51 bases in frame from the first base. This TCR derives from a man younger than 35 with active or convalescent COVID-19. Here the chain combines TRBV27 and TRBJ2-5, with 10 middle bases fitting TRBD2. Source material: peripheral blood. The sequenced DNA: TGTGCCAGCAGTTTGTCTAGCGGGAGCGTTGGAGGAGAGACCCAGTACTTC. The translation is CASSLSSGSVGGETQYF.